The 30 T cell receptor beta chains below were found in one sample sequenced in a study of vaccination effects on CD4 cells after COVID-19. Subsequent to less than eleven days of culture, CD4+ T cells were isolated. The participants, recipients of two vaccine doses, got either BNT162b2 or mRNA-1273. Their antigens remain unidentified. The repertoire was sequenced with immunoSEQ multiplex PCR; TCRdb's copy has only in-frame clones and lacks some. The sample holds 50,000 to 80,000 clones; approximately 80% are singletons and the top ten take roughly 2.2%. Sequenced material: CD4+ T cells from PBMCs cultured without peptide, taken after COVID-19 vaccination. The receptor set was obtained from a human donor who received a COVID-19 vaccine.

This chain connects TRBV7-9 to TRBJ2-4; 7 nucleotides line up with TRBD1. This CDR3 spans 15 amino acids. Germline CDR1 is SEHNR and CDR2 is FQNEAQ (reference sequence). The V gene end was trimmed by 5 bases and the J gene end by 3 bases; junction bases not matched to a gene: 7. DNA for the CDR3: TGTGCCAGCAGCCACAGAGGGGGCGGCAAAAACATTCAGTACTTC. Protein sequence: CASSHRGGGKNIQYF.

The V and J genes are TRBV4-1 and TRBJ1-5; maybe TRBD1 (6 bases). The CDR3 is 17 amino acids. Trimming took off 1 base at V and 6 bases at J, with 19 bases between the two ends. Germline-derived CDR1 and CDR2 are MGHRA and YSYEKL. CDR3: CASSQVLTGKRGQPQHF. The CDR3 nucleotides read TGCGCCAGCAGCCAAGTCCTCACAGGGAAGCGAGGTCAGCCCCAGCATTTT.

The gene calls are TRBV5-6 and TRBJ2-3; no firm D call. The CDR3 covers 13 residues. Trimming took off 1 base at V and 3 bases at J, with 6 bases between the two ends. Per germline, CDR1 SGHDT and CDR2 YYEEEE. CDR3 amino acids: CASSLLRTDTQYF. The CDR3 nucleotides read TGTGCCAGCAGCTTGCTTCGGACAGATACGCAGTATTTT.

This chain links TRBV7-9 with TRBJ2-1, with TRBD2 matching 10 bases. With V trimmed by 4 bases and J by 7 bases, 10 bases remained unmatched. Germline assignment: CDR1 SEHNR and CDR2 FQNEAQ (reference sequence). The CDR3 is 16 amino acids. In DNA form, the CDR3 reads TGTGCCAGCAGCTCCCTGTCTAGCGGGGGATATAATGAGCAGTTCTTC. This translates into CASSSLSSGGYNEQFF.

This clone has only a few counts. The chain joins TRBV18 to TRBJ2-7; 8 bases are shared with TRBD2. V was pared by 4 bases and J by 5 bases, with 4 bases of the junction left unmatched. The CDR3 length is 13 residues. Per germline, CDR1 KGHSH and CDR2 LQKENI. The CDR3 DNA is TGTGCCAGCTCACGTGCGGGGGGCAACGAGCAGTACGTC. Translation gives CASSRAGGNEQYV.

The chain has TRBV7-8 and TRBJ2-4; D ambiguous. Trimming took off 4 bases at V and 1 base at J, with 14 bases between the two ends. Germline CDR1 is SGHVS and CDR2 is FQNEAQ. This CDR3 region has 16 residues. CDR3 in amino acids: CASSYRPVSAKNIQYF. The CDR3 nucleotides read TGTGCCAGCAGCTACCGACCCGTCTCCGCCAAAAACATTCAGTACTTC.

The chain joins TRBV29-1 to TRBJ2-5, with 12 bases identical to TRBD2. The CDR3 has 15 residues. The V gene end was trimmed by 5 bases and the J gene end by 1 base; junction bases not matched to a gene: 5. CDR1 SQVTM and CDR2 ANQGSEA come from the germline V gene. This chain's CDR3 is CSVLKLAGGQETQYF. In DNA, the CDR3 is TGCAGCGTTCTAAAACTAGCGGGGGGCCAAGAGACCCAGTACTTC.

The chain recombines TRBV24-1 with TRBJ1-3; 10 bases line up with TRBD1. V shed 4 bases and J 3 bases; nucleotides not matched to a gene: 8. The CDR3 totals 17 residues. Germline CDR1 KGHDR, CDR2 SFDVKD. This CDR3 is CATSDRPGTGVGNTIYF. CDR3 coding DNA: TGTGCCACCAGTGACCGTCCCGGGACAGGGGTTGGAAACACCATATATTTT.

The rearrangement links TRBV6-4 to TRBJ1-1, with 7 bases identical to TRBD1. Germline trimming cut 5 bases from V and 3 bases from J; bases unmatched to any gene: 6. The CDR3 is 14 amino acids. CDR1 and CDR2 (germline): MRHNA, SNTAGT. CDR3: CASSNRGGDTEAFF. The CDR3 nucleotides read TGTGCCAGCAGTAACAGGGGAGGTGACACTGAAGCTTTCTTT.

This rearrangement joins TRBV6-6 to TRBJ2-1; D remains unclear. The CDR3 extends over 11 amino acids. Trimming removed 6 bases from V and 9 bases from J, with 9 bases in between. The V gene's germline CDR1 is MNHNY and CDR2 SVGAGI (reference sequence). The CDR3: CASSRDAEQFF. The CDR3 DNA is TGTGCCAGCAGCCGCGATGCTGAGCAGTTCTTC.

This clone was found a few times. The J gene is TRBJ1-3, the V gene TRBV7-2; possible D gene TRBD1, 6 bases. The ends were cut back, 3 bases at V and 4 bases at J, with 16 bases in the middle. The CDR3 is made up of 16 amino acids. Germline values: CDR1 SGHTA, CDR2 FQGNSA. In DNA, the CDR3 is TGTGCCAGCAGCTTGGCCTATCACAGGGACGGAAACACCATATATTTT. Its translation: CASSLAYHRDGNTIYF.

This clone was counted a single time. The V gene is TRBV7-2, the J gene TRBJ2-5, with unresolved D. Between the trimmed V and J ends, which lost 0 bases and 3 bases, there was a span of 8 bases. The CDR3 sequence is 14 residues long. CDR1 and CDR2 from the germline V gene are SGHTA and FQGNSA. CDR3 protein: CASSLASIKETQYF. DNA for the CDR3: TGTGCCAGCAGCTTAGCCTCGATTAAAGAGACCCAGTACTTC.

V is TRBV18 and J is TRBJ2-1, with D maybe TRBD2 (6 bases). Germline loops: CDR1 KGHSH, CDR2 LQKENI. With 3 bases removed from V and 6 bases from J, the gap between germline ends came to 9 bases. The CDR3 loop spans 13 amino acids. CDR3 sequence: CASSPVGGNEQFF. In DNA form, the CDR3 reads TGTGCCAGCTCACCGGTGGGGGGCAATGAGCAGTTCTTC.

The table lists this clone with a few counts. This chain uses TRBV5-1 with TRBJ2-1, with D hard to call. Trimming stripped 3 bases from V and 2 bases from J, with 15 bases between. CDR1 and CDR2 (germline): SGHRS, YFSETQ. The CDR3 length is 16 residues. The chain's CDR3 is CASSSGTTTTYNEQFF. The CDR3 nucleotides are TGCGCCAGCAGCTCAGGTACTACTACGACCTACAATGAGCAGTTCTTC.

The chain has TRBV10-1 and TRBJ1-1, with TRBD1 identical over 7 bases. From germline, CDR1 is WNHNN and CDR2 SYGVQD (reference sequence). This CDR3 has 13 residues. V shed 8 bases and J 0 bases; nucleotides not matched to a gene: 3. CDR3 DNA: TGCGCCAGCCAAACAGGGGTGAACACTGAAGCTTTCTTT. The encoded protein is CASQTGVNTEAFF.

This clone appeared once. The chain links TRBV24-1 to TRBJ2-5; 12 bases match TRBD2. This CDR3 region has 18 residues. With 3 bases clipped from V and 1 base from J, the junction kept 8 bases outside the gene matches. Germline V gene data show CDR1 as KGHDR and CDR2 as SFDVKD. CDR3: CATSDPSGGASFQETQYF. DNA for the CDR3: TGTGCCACCAGTGATCCTAGCGGGGGGGCATCCTTCCAAGAGACCCAGTACTTC.

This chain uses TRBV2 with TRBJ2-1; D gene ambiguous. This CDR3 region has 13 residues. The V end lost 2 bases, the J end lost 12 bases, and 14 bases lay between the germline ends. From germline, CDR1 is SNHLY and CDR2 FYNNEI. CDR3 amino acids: CASSELPVKPQFF. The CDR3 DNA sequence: TGTGCCAGCAGTGAATTGCCAGTAAAACCGCAGTTCTTC. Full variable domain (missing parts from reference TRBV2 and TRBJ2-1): EPEVTQTPSHQVTQMGQEVILRCVPISNHLYFYWYRQILGQKVEFLVSFYNNEISEKSEIFDDQFSVERPDGSNFTLKIRSTKLEDSAMYFCASSELPVKPQFFGPGTRLTVL.

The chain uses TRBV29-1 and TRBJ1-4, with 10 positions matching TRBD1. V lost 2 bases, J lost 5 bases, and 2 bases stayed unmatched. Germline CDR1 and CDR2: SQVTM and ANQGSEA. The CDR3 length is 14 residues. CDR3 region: CSVELGQGNEKLFF. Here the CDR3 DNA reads TGCAGCGTTGAACTGGGACAGGGGAATGAAAAACTGTTTTTT.

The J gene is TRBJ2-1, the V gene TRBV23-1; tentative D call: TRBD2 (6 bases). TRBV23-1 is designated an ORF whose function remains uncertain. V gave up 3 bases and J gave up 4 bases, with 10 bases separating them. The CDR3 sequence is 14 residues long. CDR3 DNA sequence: TGCGCCAGCAGTCAGTTTAGCGGATACAATGAGCAGTTCTTC. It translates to CASSQFSGYNEQFF.

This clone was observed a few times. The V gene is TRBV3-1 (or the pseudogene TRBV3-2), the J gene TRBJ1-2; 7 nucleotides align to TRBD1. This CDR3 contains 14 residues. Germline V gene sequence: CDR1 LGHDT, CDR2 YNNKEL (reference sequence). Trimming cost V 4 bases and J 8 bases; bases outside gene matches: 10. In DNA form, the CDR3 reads TGTGCCAGCAGCCCATATTCCGGGACAGAAGGCTACACCTTC. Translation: CASSPYSGTEGYTF.

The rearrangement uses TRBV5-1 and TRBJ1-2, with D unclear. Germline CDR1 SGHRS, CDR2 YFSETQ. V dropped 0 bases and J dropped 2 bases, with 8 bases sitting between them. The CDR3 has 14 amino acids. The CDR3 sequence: CASSLAQMNYGYTF. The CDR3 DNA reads TGCGCCAGCAGCTTGGCCCAGATGAACTATGGCTACACCTTC.

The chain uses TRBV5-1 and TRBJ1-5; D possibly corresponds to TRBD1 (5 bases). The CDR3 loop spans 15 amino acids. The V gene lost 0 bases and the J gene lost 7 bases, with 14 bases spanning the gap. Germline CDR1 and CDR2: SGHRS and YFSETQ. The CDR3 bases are TGCGCCAGCAGCTTGGAGCCGGGGGTTGGGCAGCCCCAGCATTTT. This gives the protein CASSLEPGVGQPQHF.

The CDR3 nucleotides read TGTGCCAGCAGTTTTGACAGGGTTAACACCGGGGAGCTGTTTTTT. It encodes CASSFDRVNTGELFF. The chain uses TRBV27 and TRBJ2-2, with TRBD1 matching over 7 bases. This CDR3 has 15 amino acids. The V segment lost 3 bases and the J segment 2 bases; nucleotides outside the gene matches: 3. Per the germline V gene, CDR1 is MNHEY and CDR2 is SMNVEV (reference sequence).

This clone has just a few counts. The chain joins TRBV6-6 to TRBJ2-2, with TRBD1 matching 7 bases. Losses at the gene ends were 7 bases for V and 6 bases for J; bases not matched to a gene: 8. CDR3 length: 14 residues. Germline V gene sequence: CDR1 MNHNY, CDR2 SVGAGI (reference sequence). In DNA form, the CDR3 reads TGTGCCAGCACTAACAGGGGTCTCGCCGGGGAGCTGTTTTTT. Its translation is CASTNRGLAGELFF.

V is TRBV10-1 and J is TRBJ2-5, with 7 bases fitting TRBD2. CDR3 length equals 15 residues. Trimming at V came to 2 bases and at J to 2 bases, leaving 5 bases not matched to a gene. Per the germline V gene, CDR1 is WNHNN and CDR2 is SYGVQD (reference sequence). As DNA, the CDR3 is TGCGCCAGCAGTGAGGGGAGGGTTCGTCAAGAGACCCAGTACTTC. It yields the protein CASSEGRVRQETQYF.

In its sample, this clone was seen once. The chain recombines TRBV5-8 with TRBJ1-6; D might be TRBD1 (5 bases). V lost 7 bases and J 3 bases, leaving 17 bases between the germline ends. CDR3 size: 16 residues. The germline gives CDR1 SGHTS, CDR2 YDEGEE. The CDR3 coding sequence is TGTGCCAGCCAGGGACTCGGACACGGCTATAATTCACCCCTCCACTTT. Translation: CASQGLGHGYNSPLHF.

The CDR3 is CAQTLEGETQYF. CDR3 DNA sequence: TGTGCGCAGACCCTGGAGGGAGAGACCCAGTACTTC. This rearrangement joins TRBV6-6 to TRBJ2-5, with a weak D call TRBD2 (6 bases). The germline CDR1 and CDR2 sequences are MNHNY and SVGAGI (reference sequence). This CDR3 is 12 amino acids long.

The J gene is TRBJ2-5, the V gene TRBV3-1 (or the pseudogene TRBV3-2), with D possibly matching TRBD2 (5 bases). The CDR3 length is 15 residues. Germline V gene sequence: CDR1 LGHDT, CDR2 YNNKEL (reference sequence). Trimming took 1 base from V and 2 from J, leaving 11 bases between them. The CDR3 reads CASSQGGVRQETQYF. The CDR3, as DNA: TGTGCCAGCAGCCAAGGGGGAGTGCGGCAAGAGACCCAGTACTTC.

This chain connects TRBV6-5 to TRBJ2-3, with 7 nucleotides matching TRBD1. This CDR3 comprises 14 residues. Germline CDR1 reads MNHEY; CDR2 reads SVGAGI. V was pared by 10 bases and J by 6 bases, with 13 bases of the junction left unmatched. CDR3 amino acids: CATIRQGGLDTQYF. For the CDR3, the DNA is TGTGCCACCATAAGACAGGGCGGCTTGGATACGCAGTATTTT.

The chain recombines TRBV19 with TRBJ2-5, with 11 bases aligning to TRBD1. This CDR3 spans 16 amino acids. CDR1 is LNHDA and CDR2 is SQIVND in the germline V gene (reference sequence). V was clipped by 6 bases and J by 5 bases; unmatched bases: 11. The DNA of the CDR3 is TGTGCCAGTAGATCCGCCCCGGACAGGGGGCAGGAGACCCAGTACTTC. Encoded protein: CASRSAPDRGQETQYF.